This is a list of T cell receptor beta chains from one sample in a study of T cell repertoires in cytomegalovirus infection. One entry per CDR3 protein, called by TCRdb with MiXCR from the reads. The sample shows some 440,000 distinct CDR3 sequences, approximately 30% of them seen only once. Sequencing was done on a sample of PBMCs. The receptors stem from a human donor in good health (CMV status not recorded). Some clones in this sample may be carry-over from other donors' samples. The CDR3 runs from the conserved cysteine through the conserved F or W. The D gene is left open where the match is weak. Clone size is shown for a subset of rows, as once, few, many or a class of expanded clone.

v_call	d_call	j_call	clone_size	cdr3_aa	cdr3_nt
TRBV7-2	NA	TRBJ2-2	NA	CSSLVAPVATGELFF	TGTTCCAGCCTCGTTGCCCCCGTAGCCACCGGGGAGCTATTTTTT
TRBV6-1	NA	TRBJ2-1	few	CASSELATEQFF	TGTGCCAGCAGTGAATTGGCCACTGAGCAGTTCTTC
TRBV6-1	TRBD2	TRBJ2-2	many	CASSAGGGTGELFF	TGTGCCAGCAGTGCCGGGGGGGGGACCGGGGAGCTGTTTTTT
TRBV6-1	NA	TRBJ2-5	NA	CASSDDVQETQYF	TGTGCCAGCAGTGACGACGTTCAAGAGACCCAGTACTTC
TRBV4-1	NA	TRBJ1-2	NA	CASSQPRQGVRYGYTF	TGCGCCAGCAGCCAACCCCGACAAGGGGTGAGGTATGGCTACACCTTC
TRBV3-1	NA	TRBJ2-5	once	CASSLRQVGETQYF	TGTGCCAGCAGCCTTCGACAGGTGGGAGAGACCCAGTACTTC
TRBV12-3/TRBV12-4	NA	TRBJ1-6	few	CASSPGFSTPLHF	TGTGCCAGCAGCCCAGGGTTTTCGACACCCCTCCACTTT
TRBV20-1	NA	TRBJ1-6	NA	CSATVEGGFDSPLHF	TGCAGTGCTACTGTCGAGGGGGGGTTTGATTCACCCCTCCACTTT
TRBV27	NA	TRBJ2-4	NA	CASSSQRGKVVKNIQYF	TGTGCCAGCAGTTCTCAGAGGGGGAAGGTGGTCAAAAACATTCAGTACTTC
TRBV11-2	TRBD2	TRBJ2-1	few	CASSFTSGGTYNEQFF	TGTGCCAGCAGCTTCACTAGCGGGGGGACTTACAATGAGCAGTTCTTC
TRBV7-6	TRBD2	TRBJ2-7	few	CASSRTSYGEQYF	TGTGCCAGCAGCAGGACTAGTTATGGCGAGCAGTACTTC
TRBV5-4	NA	TRBJ2-7	NA	CASSFYPPQTLDEQYF	TGTGCCAGCAGCTTTTATCCCCCGCAGACCCTCGACGAGCAGTACTTC
TRBV7-6	TRBD1	TRBJ2-2	NA	CASSAYPGGPLANTGELVF	TGTGCCAGCAGTGCTTATCCAGGGGGCCCCCTCGCGAACACCGGGGAGCTGGTTTTT
TRBV7-2	NA	TRBJ1-2	many	CASSSRQVPNGYTF	TGTGCCAGCAGCTCCCGACAGGTCCCTAATGGCTACACCTTC
TRBV7-2	NA	TRBJ1-3	many	CASSVGGGNTIYF	TGTGCCAGCAGCGTTGGAGGAGGAAACACCATATATTTT
TRBV6-1	TRBD1	TRBJ1-1	NA	CASSSAGGGTEAFF	TGTGCCAGCAGTTCGGCAGGGGGAGGGACTGAAGCTTTCTTT
TRBV15	TRBD2	TRBJ2-5	NA	CATSRGVAGGHQYF	TGTGCCACCAGCAGAGGCGTAGCGGGGGGACACCAGTACTTC
TRBV3-1	NA	TRBJ2-5	NA	CASSHLPVQETQYF	TGTGCCAGCAGCCATTTACCCGTCCAGGAGACCCAGTACTTC
TRBV20-1	NA	TRBJ1-1	few	CSASSLGLAEAFF	TGCAGTGCTAGCTCCTTGGGCTTGGCTGAAGCTTTCTTT
TRBV27	TRBD1	TRBJ2-7	few	CASSRGQGTPYEQYF	TGTGCCAGCAGCCGAGGACAGGGGACCCCCTACGAGCAGTACTTC
TRBV5-1	NA	TRBJ2-6	few	CASSSQRGSGANVLTF	TGCGCCAGCAGCTCCCAGAGGGGCTCTGGGGCCAACGTCCTGACTTTC
TRBV28	TRBD1	TRBJ1-5	few	CATWIRDRGINQPQHF	TGTGCCACCTGGATCCGGGACAGGGGGATCAATCAGCCCCAGCATTTT
TRBV6-5	NA	TRBJ1-1	few	CASSYLRPVNTEAFF	TGTGCCAGCAGTTACCTGCGACCGGTGAACACTGAAGCTTTCTTT
TRBV7-2	NA	TRBJ2-1	many	CASSLLNEQFF	TGTGCCAGCAGCTTACTCAATGAGCAGTTCTTC
TRBV12-3/TRBV12-4	NA	TRBJ1-6	few	CASSPRRVYNSPLHF	TGTGCCAGCAGCCCTAGAAGGGTCTATAATTCACCCCTCCACTTT
TRBV10-3	NA	TRBJ1-4	few	CAISESAGPTNEKLFF	TGTGCCATCAGTGAGTCCGCGGGACCCACTAATGAAAAACTGTTTTTT
TRBV18	NA	TRBJ1-4	NA	CASSPVRPTGATNENLFF	TGTGCCAGCTCACCAGTAAGACCCACTGGCGCAACTAATGAAAACCTGTTTTTT
TRBV7-2	NA	TRBJ2-4	many	CASSERVAKNIQYF	TGTGCCAGCAGCGAAAGGGTAGCCAAAAACATTCAGTACTTC
TRBV6-2/TRBV6-3	TRBD1	TRBJ2-7	few	CASINRDRVHEQYF	TGTGCCAGCATAAATCGGGACAGGGTTCACGAGCAGTACTTC
TRBV7-2	NA	TRBJ2-1	many	CASSSYRVMGYNEQFF	TGTGCCAGCAGCTCTTACAGGGTGATGGGGTACAATGAGCAGTTCTTC
TRBV5-4	NA	TRBJ2-7	NA	CASSLVGDGYEQYF	TGTGCCAGCAGCTTGGTGGGGGATGGCTACGAGCAGTACTTC
TRBV4-2	NA	TRBJ2-5	NA	CASSQDEQLKTHYF	TGTGCCAGCAGCCAAGACGAACAGCTCAAGACCCATTACTTC
TRBV11-2	NA	TRBJ2-7	NA	CASSTQIGASYEQYF	TGTGCCAGCAGCACTCAAATCGGGGCCTCCTACGAGCAGTACTTC
TRBV19	NA	TRBJ2-3	NA	CASSMRGTRTDTQYF	TGTGCCAGTAGTATGCGGGGGACAAGGACAGATACGCAGTATTTT
TRBV29-1	TRBD2	TRBJ2-1	NA	CSVLGLAGGPYNEQFF	TGCAGCGTCCTGGGACTAGCGGGGGGCCCGTACAATGAGCAGTTCTTC
TRBV24-1	TRBD2	TRBJ2-5	many	CATTGTTGETQYF	TGTGCCACCACCGGGACTACGGGGGAGACCCAGTACTTC
TRBV20-1	NA	TRBJ2-2	NA	CSALDGELFF	TGCAGTGCTCTCGACGGGGAGCTGTTTTTT
TRBV4-1	NA	TRBJ2-7	many	CASSQTAGKLRSYEQYF	TGCGCCAGCAGCCAGACCGCCGGGAAGCTAAGGAGCTACGAGCAGTACTTC
TRBV2	NA	TRBJ1-3	NA	CASNRDVGFGNTIYF	TGTGCCAGCAACCGGGACGTAGGGTTTGGAAACACCATATATTTT
TRBV7-2	NA	TRBJ2-3	many	CASRGQVGTTDTQYF	TGTGCCAGCAGGGGCCAGGTGGGAACCACAGATACGCAGTATTTT
TRBV4-1	TRBD1	TRBJ2-2	NA	CASSQQGAGTGELFF	TGCGCCAGCAGCCAACAGGGGGCGGGCACCGGGGAGCTGTTTTTT
TRBV7-2	TRBD1	TRBJ2-5	many	CASSLGQGARETQYF	TGTGCCAGCAGCTTAGGACAGGGGGCAAGGGAGACCCAGTACTTC
TRBV29-1	NA	TRBJ2-5	few	CSVDQETQETQYF	TGCAGCGTTGATCAGGAGACCCAAGAGACCCAGTACTTC
TRBV11-3	NA	TRBJ2-1	many	CASSLGSGEQFF	TGTGCCAGCAGCTTAGGTAGCGGTGAGCAGTTCTTC
TRBV7-2	NA	TRBJ2-4	many	CASSLEGPGGVNIQYF	TGTGCCAGCAGCTTAGAAGGTCCAGGGGGGGTAAACATTCAGTACTTC
TRBV6-8	NA	TRBJ1-2	few	CASSYDSLGGGYTF	TGTGCCAGCAGTTACGATAGCCTAGGAGGTGGCTACACCTTC
TRBV11-2	TRBD2	TRBJ2-7	few	CASSSGRASYEQYF	TGTGCCAGCAGTTCAGGGAGGGCCTCCTACGAGCAGTACTTC
TRBV11-1	TRBD1	TRBJ1-1	few	CASTDRGDTEAFF	TGTGCCAGCACCGACAGGGGGGACACTGAAGCTTTCTTT
TRBV5-1	NA	TRBJ2-7	NA	CASSLALGGAEQYF	TGCGCCAGCAGCTTGGCCTTAGGCGGGGCCGAGCAGTACTTC
TRBV11-2	TRBD2	TRBJ2-3	NA	CASSPRTSGTGTDTQYF	TGTGCCAGCAGCCCCAGGACTAGCGGGACCGGCACAGATACGCAGTATTTT
TRBV28	TRBD1	TRBJ1-5	few	CASSLQGPGGIQPQHF	TGTGCCAGCAGTCTACAGGGGCCTGGCGGGATTCAGCCCCAGCATTTT
TRBV2	TRBD2	TRBJ2-7	NA	CASSGLAGVVQYF	TGTGCCAGCAGTGGGCTAGCGGGGGTGGTGCAGTACTTC
TRBV19	NA	TRBJ1-2	few	CASSMWKGVDGYTF	TGTGCCAGTAGTATGTGGAAAGGGGTCGACGGCTACACCTTC
TRBV5-1	TRBD1	TRBJ2-5	NA	CASSNHRGQETQYF	TGCGCCAGCAGCAACCACAGGGGGCAGGAGACCCAGTACTTC
TRBV7-2	TRBD2	TRBJ2-5	few	CASSPRTSYQETQYF	TGTGCCAGCAGCCCGAGGACTAGCTACCAAGAGACCCAGTACTTC